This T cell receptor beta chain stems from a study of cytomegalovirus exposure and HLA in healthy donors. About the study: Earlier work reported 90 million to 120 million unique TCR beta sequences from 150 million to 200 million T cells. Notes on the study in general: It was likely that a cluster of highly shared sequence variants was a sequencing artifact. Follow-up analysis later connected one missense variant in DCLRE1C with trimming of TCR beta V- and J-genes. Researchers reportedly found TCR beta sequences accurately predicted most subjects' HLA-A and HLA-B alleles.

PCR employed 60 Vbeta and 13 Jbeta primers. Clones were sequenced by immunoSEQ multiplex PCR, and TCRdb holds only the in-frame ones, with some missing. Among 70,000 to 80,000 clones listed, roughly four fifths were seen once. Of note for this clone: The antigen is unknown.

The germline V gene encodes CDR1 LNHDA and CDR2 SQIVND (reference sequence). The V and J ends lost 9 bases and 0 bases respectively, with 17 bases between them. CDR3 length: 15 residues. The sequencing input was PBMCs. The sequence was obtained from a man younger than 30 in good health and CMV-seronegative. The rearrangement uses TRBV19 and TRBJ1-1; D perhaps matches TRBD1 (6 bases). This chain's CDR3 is CASRMDRSMNTEAFF. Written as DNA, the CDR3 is TGTGCCAGCCGCATGGACAGAAGTATGAACACTGAAGCTTTCTTT.